Given below is one T cell receptor beta chain in context. As yet, its antigen is unknown. Losses at the gene ends were 5 bases for V and 3 bases for J; bases not matched to a gene: 5. The CDR3 is made up of 16 amino acids. These data belong to a study of T-cell memory formation after mild COVID-19. In the study overall: The study found TCR clusters largely donor specific. Study-level findings and limits: Mostly located in CM and EM were contracting CD4+ clones, with contracting CD8+ clones located in EMRA. Contracting clones, day 15 to 85, had balanced CD4/CD8, and later expanders favored CD4+.

From the 5' RACE reads, TCRdb called clonotypes with MiXCR, one entry per CDR3 protein. The data contain a few hundred thousand distinct CDR3 sequences, 14% of them singletons. This chain joins TRBV12-3 or TRBV12-4 and TRBJ1-5, with 12 bases matching TRBD1. The clonotype was recovered from a man aged 18 to 29 who had mild COVID-19 (a few samples of this study predate the infection). Cell type and time point are not known. The sequencing sample was made of PBMCs or a T cell subset sorted from them (not recorded which). CDR3 region: CASSNRDRGLNQPQHF. In DNA, the CDR3 is TGTGCCAGCAGTAACCGGGACAGGGGGCTCAATCAGCCCCAGCATTTT.